These T cell receptor beta chains were read from a single sample in a study of brain T cells in children with intractable seizures. Generated by immunoSEQ multiplex PCR, the TCRdb table keeps only in-frame clones and is missing some. Among about 76,000 clones listed, approximately 94% were seen once. The sequences come from peripheral blood, collected at surgery. The source of these receptors is a boy in the first two years of life with tuberous sclerosis and intractable seizures. CDR3s include the opening cysteine and the closing phenylalanine or tryptophan. Fields, in order: clone size, V gene, D gene, J gene, CDR3 protein, CDR3 DNA. A D gene is named only where the DNA matches it firmly. Expanded clones get a size class; other rows say once, few or many, or leave the size out.

>once|TRBV6-5|.|TRBJ2-1
CASSYGGGAYNEQFF
TGTGCCAGCAGTTACGGTGGAGGGGCCTACAATGAGCAGTTCTTC
>.|TRBV4-1|.|TRBJ2-6
CASSQHVSSGANVLTF
TGCGCCAGCAGCCAACACGTATCCTCTGGGGCCAACGTCCTGACTTTC
>.|TRBV28|TRBD1|TRBJ2-7
CASSRTGGYEQYF
TGTGCCAGCAGTCGAACAGGGGGCTACGAGCAGTACTTC
>.|TRBV11-2|.|TRBJ2-2
CASSFVDPTDTGELFF
TGTGCCAGCAGCTTCGTTGACCCGACAGACACCGGGGAGCTGTTTTTT
>.|TRBV5-5|TRBD2|TRBJ2-6
CASSKSGLAGFSGANVLTF
TGTGCCAGCAGCAAATCGGGACTAGCGGGTTTCTCTGGGGCCAACGTCCTGACTTTC
>.|TRBV3-1/TRBV3-2|.|TRBJ2-2
CASRRIPANTGELFF
TGTGCCAGCAGACGAATCCCCGCGAACACCGGGGAGCTGTTTTTT
>.|TRBV6-5|.|TRBJ2-1
CASSYSGLDNEQFF
TGTGCCAGCAGTTACTCCGGACTTGACAATGAGCAGTTCTTC
>.|TRBV5-1|.|TRBJ1-1
CASSLEGQRRRSVSEAFF
TGCGCCAGCAGCTTAGAAGGGCAGCGAAGAAGGTCGGTCTCTGAAGCTTTCTTT
>.|TRBV2|TRBD1|TRBJ1-2
CASSDSQGVNYGYTF
TGTGCCAGCAGTGACTCCCAGGGGGTTAACTATGGCTACACCTTC
>.|TRBV3-1/TRBV3-2|TRBD1|TRBJ1-5
CASSQGTGRNQPQHF
TGTGCCAGCAGCCAAGGGACAGGACGCAATCAGCCCCAGCATTTT
>once|TRBV14|.|TRBJ2-6
CASSQVIPGADGANVLTF
TGTGCCAGCAGCCAAGTAATTCCGGGGGCGGATGGGGCCAACGTCCTGACTTTC
>.|TRBV13|.|TRBJ2-7
CASSSPIPPYEQYF
TGTGCCAGCAGCTCCCCGATACCTCCCTACGAGCAGTACTTC
>.|TRBV7-2|.|TRBJ2-5
CASSLGVQETQYF
TGTGCCAGCAGCTTAGGGGTGCAAGAGACCCAGTACTTC
>.|TRBV6-5|.|TRBJ2-1
CASSYYGGNEQFF
TGTGCCAGCAGTTACTACGGAGGGAATGAGCAGTTCTTC
>once|TRBV4-2|.|TRBJ1-2
CASSARTANNYGYTF
TGTGCCAGCAGCGCCAGGACAGCTAACAACTATGGCTACACCTTC
>.|TRBV9|TRBD2|TRBJ2-1
CASSPSGTSGYNEQFF
TGTGCCAGCAGCCCTTCCGGGACTAGCGGTTACAATGAGCAGTTCTTC
>.|TRBV25-1|.|TRBJ2-5
CASSVQGRETQYF
TGTGCCAGCAGTGTTCAGGGGCGAGAGACCCAGTACTTC
>few|TRBV6-1|TRBD1|TRBJ1-1
CASSEGGTVMSAFF
TGTGCCAGCAGTGAAGGGGGGACAGTCATGTCGGCTTTCTTT
>.|TRBV20-1|TRBD1|TRBJ2-6
CSASTGDSGANVLTF
TGCAGTGCTAGTACAGGGGACTCTGGGGCCAACGTCCTGACTTTC
>.|TRBV5-1|.|TRBJ1-6
CASSTQGLYNSPLHF
TGCGCCAGCAGCACACAGGGACTTTATAATTCACCCCTCCACTTT
>.|TRBV5-1|TRBD2|TRBJ2-2
CAYGGLVAGPNTGELFF
TGCGCCTATGGAGGCCTTGTAGCGGGGCCAAACACCGGGGAGCTGTTTTTT
>.|TRBV6-5|.|TRBJ1-1
CASRFDGRNTEAFF
TGTGCCAGCAGATTCGACGGGAGGAACACTGAAGCTTTCTTT
>.|TRBV20-1|.|TRBJ2-1
CSASAPGDYNEQFF
TGCAGTGCTAGTGCCCCGGGGGATTACAATGAGCAGTTCTTC
>.|TRBV11-2|.|TRBJ2-2
CASSLVTGPLGELFF
TGTGCCAGCAGCTTAGTTACTGGGCCTCTCGGGGAGCTGTTTTTT
>.|TRBV27|TRBD2|TRBJ2-2
CASSFLSGANTGELFF
TGTGCCAGCAGTTTCCTCAGCGGGGCGAACACCGGGGAGCTGTTTTTT
>.|TRBV7-2|.|TRBJ2-3
CASSLVPDTQYF
TGTGCCAGCAGCTTAGTTCCAGATACGCAGTATTTT
>.|TRBV14|.|TRBJ2-3
CASSQVVTQYF
TGTGCCAGCAGCCAAGTTGTCACGCAGTATTTT
>.|TRBV30|.|TRBJ1-4
CAWSRSSNEKLFF
TGTGCCTGGAGTCGGAGCAGTAATGAAAAACTGTTTTTT
>once|TRBV5-1|TRBD2|TRBJ2-7
CASSLEGLAGDEQYF
TGCGCCAGCAGCTTGGAGGGACTAGCGGGAGACGAGCAGTACTTC
>.|TRBV10-3|TRBD1|TRBJ1-1
CAISETTGGEAFF
TGTGCCATCAGTGAGACGACAGGGGGAGAAGCTTTCTTT
>.|TRBV24-1|TRBD2|TRBJ2-1
CATSDLLASGSNEQFF
TGTGCCACCAGTGATCTGTTGGCTAGCGGGAGTAATGAGCAGTTCTTC
>.|TRBV12-3/TRBV12-4|.|TRBJ2-2
CASRPLPTGELFF
TGTGCCAGCAGACCACTTCCCACCGGGGAGCTGTTTTTT
>.|TRBV4-1|TRBD1|TRBJ1-1
CASSQIGTGITEAFF
TGCGCCAGCAGCCAGATTGGGACAGGGATCACTGAAGCTTTCTTT
>.|TRBV5-1|.|TRBJ2-4
CASSFADIQYF
TGCGCCAGCAGCTTCGCCGACATTCAGTACTTC
>.|TRBV12-3/TRBV12-4|.|TRBJ2-7
CASSVQGYEQYF
TGTGCCAGCAGCGTACAGGGCTACGAGCAGTACTTC
>.|TRBV3-1/TRBV3-2|TRBD2|TRBJ2-3
CASSQTSGSTDTQYF
TGTGCCAGCAGCCAGACTAGCGGTAGCACAGATACGCAGTATTTT
>.|TRBV7-2|.|TRBJ1-5
CASSLVSSQTDQPQHF
TGTGCCAGCAGCTTAGTTAGCAGCCAGACGGATCAGCCCCAGCATTTT
>.|TRBV4-1|.|TRBJ2-1
CASSQPTRRIEQFF
TGCGCCAGCAGCCAACCGACTAGGAGGATTGAGCAGTTCTTC
>.|TRBV7-9|.|TRBJ2-3
CASSSGLGTDTQYF
TGTGCCAGCAGCTCAGGACTGGGGACAGATACGCAGTATTTT
>.|TRBV7-9|TRBD2|TRBJ2-1
CASSPRLAGGLYNEQFF
TGTGCCAGCAGCCCGAGACTAGCGGGAGGGCTATACAATGAGCAGTTCTTC
>few|TRBV30|.|TRBJ2-1
CAWSRTRYVDEQFF
TGTGCCTGGAGCCGGACTCGGTACGTGGATGAGCAGTTCTTC
>.|TRBV7-2|.|TRBJ1-2
CASSLDREYGYTF
TGTGCCAGCAGCTTAGACAGGGAGTATGGCTACACCTTC
>.|TRBV7-3|TRBD2|TRBJ2-3
CASSYKAGGLDTQYF
TGTGCCAGCAGCTATAAAGCGGGGGGGCTGGATACGCAGTATTTT
>.|TRBV30|.|TRBJ2-3
CAWEVGGKSDTQYF
TGTGCCTGGGAGGTGGGGGGCAAATCCGATACGCAGTATTTT
>.|TRBV6-5|.|TRBJ2-7
CASSTPGRFYEQYF
TGTGCCAGCAGTACTCCGGGACGGTTCTACGAGCAGTACTTC
>.|TRBV3-1/TRBV3-2|TRBD1|TRBJ2-1
CASSHGTALFSYNEQFF
TGTGCCAGCAGCCACGGGACAGCCCTTTTCTCCTACAATGAGCAGTTCTTC
>once|TRBV7-2|.|TRBJ2-5
CASSRDPVGETQYF
TGTGCCAGCAGCCGGGACCCAGTAGGGGAGACCCAGTACTTC
>.|TRBV7-3|.|TRBJ2-3
CASSLYGGSTDTQYF
TGTGCCAGCAGCTTATACGGGGGAAGCACAGATACGCAGTATTTT
>.|TRBV27|TRBD1|TRBJ1-6
CASSPGQNNSPLHF
TGTGCCAGCAGCCCGGGACAGAATAATTCACCCCTCCACTTT
>once|TRBV12-3/TRBV12-4|.|TRBJ1-1
CASSFGYSRAFF
TGTGCCAGCAGTTTCGGATACTCGAGGGCTTTCTTT
>.|TRBV5-4|.|TRBJ1-1
CASSNRGNTEAFF
TGTGCCAGCAGCAACCGGGGGAACACTGAAGCTTTCTTT
>.|TRBV12-2|.|TRBJ1-2
CASRSAVGHRDYGYTF
TGTGCAAGTCGCTCAGCGGTGGGTCACAGGGACTATGGCTACACCTTC
>.|TRBV7-9|.|TRBJ1-4
CASSLRPKVANEKLFF
TGTGCCAGCAGCTTACGGCCAAAGGTAGCTAATGAAAAACTGTTTTTT
>.|TRBV7-6|.|TRBJ1-4
CASSWGPEGTNEKLFF
TGTGCCAGCAGCTGGGGACCCGAAGGAACTAATGAAAAACTGTTTTTT